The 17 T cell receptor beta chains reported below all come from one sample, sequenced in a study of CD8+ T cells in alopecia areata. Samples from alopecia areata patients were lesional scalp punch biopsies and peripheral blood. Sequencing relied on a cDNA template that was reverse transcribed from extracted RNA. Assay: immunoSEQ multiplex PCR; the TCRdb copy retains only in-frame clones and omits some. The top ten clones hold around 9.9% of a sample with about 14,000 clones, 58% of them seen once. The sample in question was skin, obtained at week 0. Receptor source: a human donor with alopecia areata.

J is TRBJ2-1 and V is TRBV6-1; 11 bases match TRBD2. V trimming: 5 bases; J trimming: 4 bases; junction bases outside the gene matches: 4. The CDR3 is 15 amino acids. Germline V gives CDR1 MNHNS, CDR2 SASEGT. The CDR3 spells CASSKTSGEYNEQFF. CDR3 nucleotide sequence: TGTGCCAGCAGTAAGACTAGCGGGGAATACAATGAGCAGTTCTTC.

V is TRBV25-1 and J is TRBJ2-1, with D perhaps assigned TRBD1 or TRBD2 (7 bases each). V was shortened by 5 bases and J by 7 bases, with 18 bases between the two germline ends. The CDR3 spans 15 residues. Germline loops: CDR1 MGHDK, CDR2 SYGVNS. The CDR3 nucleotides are TGTGCCAGCAGTCGCCCAGGGGGGGGTAGGAATGAGCAGTTCTTC. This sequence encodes CASSRPGGGRNEQFF.

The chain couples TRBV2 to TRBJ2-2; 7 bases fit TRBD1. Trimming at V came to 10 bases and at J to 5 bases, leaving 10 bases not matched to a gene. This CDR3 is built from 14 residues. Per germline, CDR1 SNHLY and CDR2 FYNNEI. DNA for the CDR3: TGTGCCACCCGTCAGGGGGTCGTAACCGGGGAGCTGTTTTTT. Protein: CATRQGVVTGELFF. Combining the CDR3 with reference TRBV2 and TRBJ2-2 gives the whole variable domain EPEVTQTPSHQVTQMGQEVILRCVPISNHLYFYWYRQILGQKVEFLVSFYNNEISEKSEIFDDQFSVERPDGSNFTLKIRSTKLEDSAMYFCATRQGVVTGELFFGEGSRLTVL.

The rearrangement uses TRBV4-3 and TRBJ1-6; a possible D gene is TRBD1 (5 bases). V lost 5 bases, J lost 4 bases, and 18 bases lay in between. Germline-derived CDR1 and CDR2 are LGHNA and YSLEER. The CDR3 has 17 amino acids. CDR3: CASSRTPWGEYNSPLHF. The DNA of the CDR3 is TGCGCCAGCAGCAGGACACCCTGGGGGGAGTATAATTCACCCCTCCACTTT.

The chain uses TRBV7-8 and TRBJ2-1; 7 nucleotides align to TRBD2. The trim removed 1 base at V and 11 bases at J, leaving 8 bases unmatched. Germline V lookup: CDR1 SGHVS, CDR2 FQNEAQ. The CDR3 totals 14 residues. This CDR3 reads CASSLERLAFKQFF. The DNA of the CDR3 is TGTGCCAGCAGCTTAGAGCGACTAGCATTTAAGCAGTTCTTC.

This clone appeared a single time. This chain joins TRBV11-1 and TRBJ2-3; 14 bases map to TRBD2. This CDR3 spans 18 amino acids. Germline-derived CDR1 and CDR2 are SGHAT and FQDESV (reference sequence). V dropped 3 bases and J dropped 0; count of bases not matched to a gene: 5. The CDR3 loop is CASSLGTSGGLSTDTQYF. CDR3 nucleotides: TGTGCCAGCAGCTTGGGGACTAGCGGGGGCCTAAGCACAGATACGCAGTATTTT. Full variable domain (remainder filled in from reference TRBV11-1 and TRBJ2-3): EAEVAQSPRYKITEKSQAVAFWCDPISGHATLYWYRQILGQGPELLVQFQDESVVDDSQLPKDRFSAERLKGVDSTLKIQPAELGDSAMYLCASSLGTSGGLSTDTQYFGPGTRLTVL.

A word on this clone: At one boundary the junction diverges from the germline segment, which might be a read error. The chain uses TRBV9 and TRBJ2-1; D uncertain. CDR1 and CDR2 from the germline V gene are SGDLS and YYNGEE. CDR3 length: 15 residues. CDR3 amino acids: CASSVAQPSDNEQFF. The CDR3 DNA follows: TGTGCCAGCAGCGTAGCACAGCCCTCCGACAATGAGCAGTTCTTC.

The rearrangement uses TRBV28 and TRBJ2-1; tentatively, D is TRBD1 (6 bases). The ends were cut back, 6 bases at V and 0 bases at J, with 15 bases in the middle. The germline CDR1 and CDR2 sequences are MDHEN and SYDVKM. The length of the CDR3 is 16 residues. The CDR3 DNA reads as TGTGCCAGCAGCCAGGGACACGCCGGCTCCTACAATGAGCAGTTCTTC. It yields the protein CASSQGHAGSYNEQFF. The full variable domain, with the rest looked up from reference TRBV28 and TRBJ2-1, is DVKVTQSSRYLVKRTGEKVFLECVQDMDHENMFWYRQDPGLGLRLIYFSYDVKMKEKGDIPEGYSVSREKKERFSLILESASTNQTSMYLCASSQGHAGSYNEQFFGPGTRLTVL.

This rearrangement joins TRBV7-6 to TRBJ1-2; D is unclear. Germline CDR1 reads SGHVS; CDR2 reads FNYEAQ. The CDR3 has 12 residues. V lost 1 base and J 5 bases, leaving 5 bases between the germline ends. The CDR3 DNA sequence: TGTGCCAGCAGCTTAGTTGGGTATGGCTACACCTTC. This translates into CASSLVGYGYTF.

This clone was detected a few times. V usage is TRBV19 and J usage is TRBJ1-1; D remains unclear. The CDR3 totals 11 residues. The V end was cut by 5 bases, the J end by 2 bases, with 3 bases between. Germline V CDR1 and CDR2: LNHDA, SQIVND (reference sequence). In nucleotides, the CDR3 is TGTGCCAGTAGTCTAAACACTGAAGCTTTCTTT. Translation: CASSLNTEAFF. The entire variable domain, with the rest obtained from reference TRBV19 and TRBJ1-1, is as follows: DGGITQSPKYLFRKEGQNVTLSCEQNLNHDAMYWYRQDPGQGLRLIYYSQIVNDFQKGDIAEGYSVSREKKESFPLTVTSAQKNPTAFYLCASSLNTEAFFGQGTRLTVV.

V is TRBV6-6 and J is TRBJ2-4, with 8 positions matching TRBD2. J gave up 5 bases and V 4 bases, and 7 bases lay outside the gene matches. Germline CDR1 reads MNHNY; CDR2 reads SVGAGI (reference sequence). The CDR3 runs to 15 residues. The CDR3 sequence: CASSSARGGQNIQYF. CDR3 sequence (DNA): TGTGCCAGCAGTTCGGCTCGCGGGGGGCAAAACATTCAGTACTTC.

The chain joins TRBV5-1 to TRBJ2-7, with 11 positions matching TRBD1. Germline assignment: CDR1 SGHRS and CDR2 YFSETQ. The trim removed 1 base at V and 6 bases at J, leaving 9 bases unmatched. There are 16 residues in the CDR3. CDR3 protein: CASSLLPDRGPFEQYF. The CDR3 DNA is TGCGCCAGCAGCTTGCTCCCGGACAGGGGGCCATTCGAGCAGTACTTC. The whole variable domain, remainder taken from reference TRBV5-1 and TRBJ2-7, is KAGVTQTPRYLIKTRGQQVTLSCSPISGHRSVSWYQQTPGQGLQFLFEYFSETQRNKGNFPGRFSGRQFSNSRSEMNVSTLELGDSALYLCASSLLPDRGPFEQYFGPGTRLTVT.

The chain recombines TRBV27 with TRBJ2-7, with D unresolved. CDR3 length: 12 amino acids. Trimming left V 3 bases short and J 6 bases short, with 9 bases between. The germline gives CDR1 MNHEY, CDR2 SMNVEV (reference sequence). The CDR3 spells CASSFLGREQYF. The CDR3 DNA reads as TGTGCCAGCAGTTTCTTAGGGCGCGAGCAGTACTTC.

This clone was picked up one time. Here the CDR3 DNA reads TGTGCCAGCAGCTTGAGAGCGGGGGGGCTCGAGACCCAGTACTTC. Its translation: CASSLRAGGLETQYF. The gene calls are TRBV5-6 and TRBJ2-5, with 10 bases lining up with TRBD2. The length of the CDR3 is 15 residues. The trim removed 1 base at V and 5 bases at J, leaving 5 bases unmatched. The germline CDR1 and CDR2 sequences are SGHDT and YYEEEE.

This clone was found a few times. CDR3 amino acids: CASSPLMDNTEAFF. The CDR3 region has the DNA TGTGCCAGCTCACCATTAATGGATAACACTGAAGCTTTCTTT. The genes are TRBV18 and TRBJ1-1; D unresolved. CDR3 length equals 14 residues. V lost 2 bases and J lost 2, with 9 bases in between. From germline, CDR1 is KGHSH and CDR2 LQKENI. Full variable domain (remainder filled in from reference TRBV18 and TRBJ1-1): NAGVMQNPRHLVRRRGQEARLRCSPMKGHSHVYWYRQLPEEGLKFMVYLQKENIIDESGMPKERFSAEFPKEGPSILRIQQVVRGDSAAYFCASSPLMDNTEAFFGQGTRLTVV.

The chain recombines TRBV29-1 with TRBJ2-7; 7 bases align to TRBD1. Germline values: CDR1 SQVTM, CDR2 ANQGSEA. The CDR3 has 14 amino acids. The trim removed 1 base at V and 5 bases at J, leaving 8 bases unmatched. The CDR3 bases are TGCAGCGTTGAAGTCACAGGGGTTGGACACGAGCAGTACTTC. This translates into CSVEVTGVGHEQYF.

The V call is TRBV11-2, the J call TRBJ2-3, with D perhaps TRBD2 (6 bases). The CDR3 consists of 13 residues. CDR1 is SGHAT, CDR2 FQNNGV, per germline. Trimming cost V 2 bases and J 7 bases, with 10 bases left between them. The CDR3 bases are TGTGCCAGCAGCTTACGACTAGTAAATACGCAGTATTTT. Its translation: CASSLRLVNTQYF.